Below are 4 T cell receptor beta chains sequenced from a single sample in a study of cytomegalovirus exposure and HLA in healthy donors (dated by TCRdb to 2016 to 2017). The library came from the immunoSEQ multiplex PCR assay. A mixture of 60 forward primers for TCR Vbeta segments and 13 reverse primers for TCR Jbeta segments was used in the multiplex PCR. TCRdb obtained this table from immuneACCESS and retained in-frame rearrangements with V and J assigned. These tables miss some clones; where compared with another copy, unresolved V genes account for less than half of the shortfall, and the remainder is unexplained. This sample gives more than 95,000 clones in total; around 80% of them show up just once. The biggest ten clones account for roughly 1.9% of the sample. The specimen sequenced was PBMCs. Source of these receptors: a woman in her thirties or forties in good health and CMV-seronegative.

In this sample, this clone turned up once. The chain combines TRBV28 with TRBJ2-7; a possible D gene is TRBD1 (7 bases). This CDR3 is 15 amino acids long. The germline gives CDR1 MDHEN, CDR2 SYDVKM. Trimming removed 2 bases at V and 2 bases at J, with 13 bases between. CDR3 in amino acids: CASSLTAGGPYEQYF. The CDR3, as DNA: TGTGCCAGCAGTTTAACGGCAGGGGGGCCCTACGAGCAGTACTTC. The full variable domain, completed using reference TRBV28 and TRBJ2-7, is DVKVTQSSRYLVKRTGEKVFLECVQDMDHENMFWYRQDPGLGLRLIYFSYDVKMKEKGDIPEGYSVSREKKERFSLILESASTNQTSMYLCASSLTAGGPYEQYFGPGTRLTVT.

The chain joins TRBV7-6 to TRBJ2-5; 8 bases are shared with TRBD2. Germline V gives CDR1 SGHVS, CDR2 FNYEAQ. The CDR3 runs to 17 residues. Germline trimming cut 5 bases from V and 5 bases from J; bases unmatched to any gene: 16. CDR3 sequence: CASSETQLTGGRETQYF. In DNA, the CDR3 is TGTGCCAGCAGCGAGACCCAATTAACGGGAGGGCGGGAGACCCAGTACTTC.

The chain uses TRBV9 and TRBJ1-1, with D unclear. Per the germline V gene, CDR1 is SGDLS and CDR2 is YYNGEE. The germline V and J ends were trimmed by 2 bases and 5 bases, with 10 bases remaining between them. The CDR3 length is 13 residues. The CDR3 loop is CASSVDRRTEAFF. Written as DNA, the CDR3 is TGTGCCAGCAGCGTCGATAGGCGGACTGAAGCTTTCTTT.

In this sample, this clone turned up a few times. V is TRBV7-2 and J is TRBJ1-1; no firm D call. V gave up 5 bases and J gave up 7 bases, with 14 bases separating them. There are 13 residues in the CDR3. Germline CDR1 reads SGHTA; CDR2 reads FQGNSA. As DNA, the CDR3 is TGTGCCAGCAGCCTCAAGAGGGCCGGTGAAGCTTTCTTT. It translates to CASSLKRAGEAFF.